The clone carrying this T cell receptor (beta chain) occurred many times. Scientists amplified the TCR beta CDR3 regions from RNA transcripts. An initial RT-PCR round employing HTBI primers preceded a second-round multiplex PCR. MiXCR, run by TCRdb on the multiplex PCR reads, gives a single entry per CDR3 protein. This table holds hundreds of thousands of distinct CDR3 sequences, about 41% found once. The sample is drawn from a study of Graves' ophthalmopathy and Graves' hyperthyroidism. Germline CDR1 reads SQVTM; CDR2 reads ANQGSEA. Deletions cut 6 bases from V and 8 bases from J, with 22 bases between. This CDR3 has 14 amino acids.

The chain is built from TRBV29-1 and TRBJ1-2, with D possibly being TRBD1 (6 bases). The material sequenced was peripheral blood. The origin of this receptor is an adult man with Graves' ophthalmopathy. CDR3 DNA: TGCAGCGTCAAACTAAAGGACAGCATTTGGGGCTACACCTTC. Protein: CSVKLKDSIWGYTF. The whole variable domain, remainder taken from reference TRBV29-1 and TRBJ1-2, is SAVISQKPSRDICQRGTSLTIQCQVDSQVTMMFWYRQQPGQSLTLIATANQGSEATYESGFVIDKFPISRPNLTFSTLTVSNMSPEDSSIYLCSVKLKDSIWGYTFGSGTRLTVV.